This TCR beta chain originates from a study of shared clonotypes between healthy human individuals. In the authors' methods: ImmunoSEQ output held junction-only sequences without quality scores, so filtering differed. Some clones are missing from TCRdb's copy, which holds only in-frame ones; the method was immunoSEQ multiplex PCR. D and trimming come from the DNA, and the V and J calls and clone size come from that table. The sample comprises 1.5 million to 2.5 million clones, about 95% of which are singletons, and around 1% rests with the top ten. This clone was picked up a small number of times. Its antigen is not identified. Distinct nucleotide sequences in the sample also encode this CDR3. The study's findings and limits: Naive subsets generally had larger estimated richness than memory subsets.

In the naive CD8 group, cells lacked CD45RO and were positively selected for CCR7, so terminally differentiated effector memory CD45RA+ cells were left out. Recent vaccinations or acute infections were absent in the healthy HIV-negative adult donors. V gave up 3 bases and J gave up 5 bases, with 4 bases separating them. The V gene's germline CDR1 is SEHNR and CDR2 FQNEAQ (reference sequence). The CDR3 totals 12 residues. This TCR was recovered from a man aged 18 to 29 in good health. Sequenced: naive CD8+ T cells sorted from blood. The chain joins TRBV7-9 to TRBJ2-2; D unclear. CDR3 protein: CASSFQTGELFF. The CDR3 DNA sequence: TGTGCCAGCAGCTTTCAAACCGGGGAGCTGTTTTTT.